The clone carrying this T cell receptor beta chain has more than one count but fewer than ten. The antigen is not known. The entry originates in a study of beta chain features in type 1 diabetes. CDR3 length equals 14 residues. Germline V gene lookup returns CDR1 MNHEY and CDR2 SMNVEV (reference sequence). Trimming pared 4 bases from V and 4 bases from J, leaving 12 bases between. Expressed TCRB transcripts were sequenced, since all the RNA that had been isolated was reverse transcribed. Using immunoSEQ multiplex PCR, the repertoire was profiled, and TCRdb retains in-frame clones only, with some absent. The sample comprises under 500,000 clones, around 30% of which are singletons, and around 0.065% rests with the top ten. Study conclusions and caveats: Patients' naive, central memory and Treg TCRB repertoires seemed closer to one another than those of healthy donors.

The sequencing sample was made of naive CD4+ T cells from blood. This clonotype was obtained from a young man in good health. The chain combines TRBV27 with TRBJ2-3; either TRBD1 or TRBD2 may supply D (5 bases each). CDR3 DNA: TGTGCCAGCAGTTCCCGGCGAGGGGCAGATACGCAGTATTTT. Residues: CASSSRRGADTQYF.